This TCR beta chain comes out of a study of T cell clonotyping in hematopoietic cell transplantation. Data came from immunoSEQ multiplex PCR; TCRdb stores just in-frame clones and leaves some out. The repertoire holds over 25,000 clones, around 95% seen once, with about 1.3% in the top ten. The CDR3 is made up of 15 amino acids. Germline CDR1 SGHAT, CDR2 FQNNGV. Deletions cut 0 bases from V and 13 bases from J, with 16 bases between. V is TRBV11-2 and J is TRBJ1-6; D not certain. The TCR sequence derives from a man aged 50 or older in good health. Some clones in this sample may be carry-over from other donors' samples. The material sequenced was peripheral blood mononuclear cells. The CDR3 DNA reads as TGTGCCAGCAGCTTAGAGTTCGGAGATCCCTTTCCCCTCCACTTT. Residues: CASSLEFGDPFPLHF. Variable domain in full (rest from reference TRBV11-2 and TRBJ1-6): EAGVAQSPRYKIIEKRQSVAFWCNPISGHATLYWYQQILGQGPKLLIQFQNNGVVDDSQLPKDRFSAERLKGVDSTLKIQPAKLEDSAVYLCASSLEFGDPFPLHFGNGTRLTVT.